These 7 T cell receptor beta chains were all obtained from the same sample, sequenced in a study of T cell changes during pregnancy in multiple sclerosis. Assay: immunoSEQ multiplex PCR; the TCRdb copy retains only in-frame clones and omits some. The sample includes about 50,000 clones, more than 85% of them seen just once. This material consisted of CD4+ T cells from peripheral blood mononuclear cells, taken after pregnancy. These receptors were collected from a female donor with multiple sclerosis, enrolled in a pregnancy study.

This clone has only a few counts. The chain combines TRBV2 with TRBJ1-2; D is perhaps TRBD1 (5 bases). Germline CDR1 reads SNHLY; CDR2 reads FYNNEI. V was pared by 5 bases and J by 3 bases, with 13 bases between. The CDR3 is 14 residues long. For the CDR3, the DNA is TGTGCCAGCAGTCCCTTGACGGGGGACTATGGCTACACCTTC. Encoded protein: CASSPLTGDYGYTF.

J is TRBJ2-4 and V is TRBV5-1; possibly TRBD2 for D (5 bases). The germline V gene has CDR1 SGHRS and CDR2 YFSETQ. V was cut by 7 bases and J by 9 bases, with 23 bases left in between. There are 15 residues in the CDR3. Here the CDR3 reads CASRSGEWRGSIQYF. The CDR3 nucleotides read TGCGCCAGCCGTTCCGGGGAGTGGCGAGGGAGCATTCAGTACTTC.

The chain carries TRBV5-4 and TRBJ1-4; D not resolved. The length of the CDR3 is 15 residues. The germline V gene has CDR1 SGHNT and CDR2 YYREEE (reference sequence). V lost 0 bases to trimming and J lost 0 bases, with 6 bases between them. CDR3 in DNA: TGTGCCAGCAGCTTGGCGGGGACAACTAATGAAAAACTGTTTTTT. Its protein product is CASSLAGTTNEKLFF.

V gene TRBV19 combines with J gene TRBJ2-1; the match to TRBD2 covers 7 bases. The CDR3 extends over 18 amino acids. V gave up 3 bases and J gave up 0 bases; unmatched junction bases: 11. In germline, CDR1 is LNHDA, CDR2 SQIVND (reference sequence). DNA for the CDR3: TGTGCCAGTAGTATGAACAATCCTAGCGGCAGCTCCTACAATGAGCAGTTCTTC. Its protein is CASSMNNPSGSSYNEQFF.

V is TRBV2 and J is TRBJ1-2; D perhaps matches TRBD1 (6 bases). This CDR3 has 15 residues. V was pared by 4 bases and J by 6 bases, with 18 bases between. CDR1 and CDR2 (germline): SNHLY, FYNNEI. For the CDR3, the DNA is TGTGCCAGCAGTGCGGGGGGCGCGAGGGGTGATGGCTACACCTTC. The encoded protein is CASSAGGARGDGYTF.

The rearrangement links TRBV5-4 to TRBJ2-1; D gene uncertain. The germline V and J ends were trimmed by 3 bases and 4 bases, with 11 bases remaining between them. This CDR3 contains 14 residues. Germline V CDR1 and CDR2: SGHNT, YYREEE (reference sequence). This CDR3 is CASSSRGEYNEQFF. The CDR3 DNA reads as TGTGCCAGCAGCTCCCGAGGTGAATACAATGAGCAGTTCTTC.

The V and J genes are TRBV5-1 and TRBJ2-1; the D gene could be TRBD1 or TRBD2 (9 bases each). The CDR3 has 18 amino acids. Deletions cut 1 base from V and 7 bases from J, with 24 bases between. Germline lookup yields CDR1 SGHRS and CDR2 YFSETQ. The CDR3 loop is CASSLNRGRIAGDNEQFF. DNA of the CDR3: TGCGCCAGCAGCTTGAACAGGGGGCGGATAGCGGGAGATAATGAGCAGTTCTTC.